The 7 T cell receptor beta chains presented below share a single source sample, sequenced in a study of cytotoxic CD8 clonotypes in ibrutinib-treated CLL. The repertoire was sequenced with immunoSEQ multiplex PCR; TCRdb's copy has only in-frame clones and lacks some. The table has 110,000 to 150,000 clones, approximately 90% seen once. Sequencing was performed on PBMCs, taken after 12 months of ibrutinib treatment. The receptor set was obtained from a human donor with chronic lymphocytic leukemia.

The CDR3 DNA sequence: TGTGCCAGCAGCCAAGATTTTAGGACTGAAGCTTTCTTT. It encodes CASSQDFRTEAFF. This chain uses TRBV14 with TRBJ1-1; no firm D call. Germline assignment: CDR1 SGHDN and CDR2 FVKESK. The CDR3 loop spans 13 amino acids. Trimming took off 0 bases at V and 5 bases at J, with 7 bases between the two ends.

The rearrangement links TRBV5-1 to TRBJ1-1; TRBD1 aligns across 7 bases. The J segment lost 2 bases and the V segment lost 3 bases, leaving 4 bases of the junction unmatched. The germline V gene has CDR1 SGHRS and CDR2 YFSETQ. The CDR3 extends over 14 amino acids. The CDR3: CASSSGTANTEAFF. CDR3 nucleotide sequence: TGCGCCAGCAGCTCCGGGACAGCCAACACTGAAGCTTTCTTT. Drawing the rest from reference TRBV5-1 and TRBJ1-1, the complete variable domain is KAGVTQTPRYLIKTRGQQVTLSCSPISGHRSVSWYQQTPGQGLQFLFEYFSETQRNKGNFPGRFSGRQFSNSRSEMNVSTLELGDSALYLCASSSGTANTEAFFGQGTRLTVV.

This chain links TRBV4-1 with TRBJ2-7; D unclear. CDR1 MGHRA and CDR2 YSYEKL come from the germline V gene. The V end was cut by 4 bases, the J end by 3 bases, with 13 bases between. The CDR3 totals 14 residues. The CDR3 region has the DNA TGCGCCAGCAGCCCCCAGGCTACGGGCTACGAGCAGTACTTC. This translates into CASSPQATGYEQYF.

J is TRBJ2-4 and V is TRBV4-1; the D gene is possibly TRBD2 (5 bases). Germline V gene data show CDR1 as MGHRA and CDR2 as YSYEKL. The CDR3 loop spans 18 amino acids. Trimming cost V 0 bases and J 0 bases, with 15 bases left between them. CDR3 bases: TGCGCCAGCAGCCAAGACGGGTTGGGAGTACTAGCCAAAAACATTCAGTACTTC. Translated, it gives CASSQDGLGVLAKNIQYF.

The genes are TRBV5-1 and TRBJ2-1; tentatively, D is TRBD1 (6 bases). The CDR3 has 12 residues. CDR1 and CDR2 from the germline V gene are SGHRS and YFSETQ. V lost 3 bases and J 7 bases, leaving 8 bases between the germline ends. Here the CDR3 DNA reads TGCGCCAGCAGCTGGACAGAGAATGAGCAGTTCTTC. Translating gives CASSWTENEQFF.

This rearrangement joins TRBV2 to TRBJ1-1; 7 bases agree with TRBD1. This CDR3 has 14 residues. Germline V gene data show CDR1 as SNHLY and CDR2 as FYNNEI. The V gene end was trimmed by 8 bases and the J gene end by 1 base; junction bases not matched to a gene: 7. The CDR3: CASGLQGGNTEAFF. CDR3 in DNA: TGTGCCAGCGGGCTTCAGGGGGGGAACACTGAAGCTTTCTTT.

The chain recombines TRBV10-2 with TRBJ2-3, with D possibly called TRBD1 or TRBD2 (5 bases each). Germline V CDR1 and CDR2: WSHSY, SAAADI. V was trimmed by 2 bases and J by 2 bases, leaving 14 bases between them. The CDR3 sequence is 16 residues long. The CDR3 DNA is TGCGCCAGCAGTGAGGCCCGGTCGGGGCTCACAGATACGCAGTATTTT. Its protein product is CASSEARSGLTDTQYF.